A single sample gave rise to the 25 T cell receptor beta chains below, sequenced in a study of blood T cell repertoires in COVID-19. The assay was immunoSEQ multiplex PCR, and TCRdb's table has in-frame clones only and misses some. The table includes over 150,000 clones, about 79% detected once. The sequenced sample was peripheral blood. The origin of the receptors is a woman aged 70-85 years with acute or convalescent COVID-19.

The genes are TRBV5-6 and TRBJ2-5, with 9 bases fitting TRBD2. The germline CDR1 and CDR2 sequences are SGHDT and YYEEEE. The CDR3 is 16 amino acids. After removal of 0 bases from V and 2 bases from J, the junction contained 5 bases not matched to a gene. CDR3 sequence reads: CASSLGLAVTQETQYF. CDR3 bases: TGTGCCAGCAGCTTGGGACTAGCGGTAACTCAAGAGACCCAGTACTTC.

V and J are TRBV2 and TRBJ2-3; 9 bases fit TRBD1. The germline gives CDR1 SNHLY, CDR2 FYNNEI. The V gene end was trimmed by 8 bases and the J gene end by 4 bases; junction bases not matched to a gene: 7. The CDR3 extends over 14 amino acids. The CDR3 nucleotides are TGTGCCAGCGCGCGGACAGGGGTGCCAGATACGCAGTATTTT. Amino acid sequence: CASARTGVPDTQYF.

Written as DNA, the CDR3 is TGCGCCAGTGCGCCGACAGGGGGTGACCACGAGCAGTACTTC. Amino acids: CASAPTGGDHEQYF. The chain joins TRBV5-1 to TRBJ2-7, with TRBD1 matching over 9 bases. Germline CDR1 reads SGHRS; CDR2 reads YFSETQ. The CDR3 runs to 14 residues. With 8 bases clipped from V and 5 bases from J, the junction kept 11 bases outside the gene matches.

This clone was counted a single time. The chain uses TRBV7-9 and TRBJ2-3; D not certain. The V and J ends lost 4 bases and 3 bases respectively, with 11 bases between them. The CDR3 spans 14 residues. Per the germline V gene, CDR1 is SEHNR and CDR2 is FQNEAQ (reference sequence). In DNA, the CDR3 is TGTGCCAGCAGCTCAATCGTAGTGACAGATACGCAGTATTTT. Encoded protein: CASSSIVVTDTQYF.

At least ten counts were recorded for this clone. CDR3 sequence: CASSPQTGSNQPQHF. The CDR3 DNA reads as TGCGCCAGCAGCCCTCAGACAGGGAGCAATCAGCCCCAGCATTTT. The chain couples TRBV5-1 to TRBJ1-5; 7 positions match TRBD1. With 4 bases clipped from V and 1 base from J, the junction kept 5 bases outside the gene matches. CDR3 size: 15 residues. The germline V gene has CDR1 SGHRS and CDR2 YFSETQ.

This clone showed up just a few times. The chain couples TRBV5-6 to TRBJ2-3; 8 nucleotides line up with TRBD1. Germline values: CDR1 SGHDT, CDR2 YYEEEE. V shed 3 bases and J 11 bases; nucleotides not matched to a gene: 14. The CDR3 extends over 15 amino acids. CDR3 region: CASSYSDRGPAGQYF. CDR3 nucleotide sequence: TGTGCCAGCAGCTACAGCGACAGGGGCCCGGCGGGGCAGTATTTT.

The chain carries TRBV5-6 and TRBJ2-5; D is uncertain. This CDR3 spans 12 amino acids. Trimming stripped 5 bases from V and 2 bases from J, with 7 bases between. Germline loops: CDR1 SGHDT, CDR2 YYEEEE. DNA of the CDR3: TGTGCCAGCAGGAAGAGACAAGAGACCCAGTACTTC. The encoded protein is CASRKRQETQYF.

This clone was picked up many times. The rearrangement links TRBV4-1 to TRBJ2-1, with 7 nucleotides matching TRBD2. V was clipped by 3 bases and J by 4 bases; unmatched bases: 6. Germline CDR1 reads MGHRA; CDR2 reads YSYEKL. This CDR3 comprises 15 residues. In nucleotides, the CDR3 is TGCGCCAGCAGCCAGGATACTAGCGCTTACAATGAGCAGTTCTTC. Protein: CASSQDTSAYNEQFF.

V gene TRBV6-6 combines with J gene TRBJ2-2; D not certain. This CDR3 spans 13 amino acids. Germline V gene lookup returns CDR1 MNHNY and CDR2 SVGAGI (reference sequence). Trimming removed 1 base from V and 5 bases from J, with 5 bases in between. The CDR3 region has the DNA TGTGCCAGCAGTTACTTACAGACCGGGGAGCTGTTTTTT. This sequence encodes CASSYLQTGELFF.

This chain links TRBV4-1 with TRBJ2-3; D perhaps matches TRBD1 (6 bases). The CDR3 is made up of 15 amino acids. Germline CDR1 is MGHRA and CDR2 is YSYEKL. The V end was cut by 1 base, the J end by 1 base, with 9 bases between. The CDR3 DNA reads as TGCGCCAGCAGCCAAGGCCCAGGGGGCACAGATACGCAGTATTTT. Protein sequence: CASSQGPGGTDTQYF.

The sample holds many counts of this clone. The V call is TRBV3-1 (or the pseudogene TRBV3-2), the J call TRBJ2-1; a weak D match, TRBD2 (5 bases). The CDR3 is made up of 14 amino acids. The V and J ends lost 0 bases and 10 bases respectively, with 13 bases between them. The V gene's germline CDR1 is LGHDT and CDR2 YNNKEL (reference sequence). The CDR3 is CASSQDGPTGEQFF. CDR3 DNA: TGTGCCAGCAGCCAAGATGGGCCCACGGGGGAGCAGTTCTTC.

This chain links TRBV11-3 with TRBJ2-1; tentatively, D is TRBD2 (6 bases). V was cut by 5 bases and J by 9 bases, with 14 bases left in between. Looked up from germline, CDR1 is SGHNT and CDR2 is YENEEA. CDR3 size: 13 residues. CDR3 nucleotide sequence: TGTGCCAGCAGCCTGGACTACAGCAGTGAGCAGTTCTTC. As protein: CASSLDYSSEQFF.

There are a few counts of this clone. The gene calls are TRBV2 and TRBJ1-4; D gene unclear. The ends were cut back, 7 bases at V and 10 bases at J, with 16 bases in the middle. The CDR3 is 13 amino acids. CDR1 is SNHLY and CDR2 is FYNNEI in the germline V gene. CDR3 nucleotides: TGTGCCAGCAATCGGCAGTTAAGCGGAAAACTGTTTTTT. Amino acids: CASNRQLSGKLFF.

The V and J genes are TRBV7-8 and TRBJ1-5, with D possibly TRBD1 on 6 matching bases. Per germline, CDR1 SGHVS and CDR2 FQNEAQ. CDR3 length: 15 residues. V lost 0 bases and J 4 bases, leaving 10 bases between the germline ends. This chain's CDR3 is CASSLAGAPNQPQHF. In DNA form, the CDR3 reads TGTGCCAGCAGCTTAGCGGGGGCCCCTAATCAGCCCCAGCATTTT.

This chain connects TRBV2 to TRBJ2-4; unclear D gene. This CDR3 spans 14 amino acids. V gave up 3 bases and J gave up 0 bases, with 6 bases separating them. In germline, CDR1 is SNHLY, CDR2 FYNNEI. CDR3 coding DNA: TGTGCCAGCAGTGATGACTTAGCCAAAAACATTCAGTACTTC. Its protein is CASSDDLAKNIQYF.

The genes are TRBV11-1 and TRBJ2-3; TRBD2 might be the D (6 bases). The ends were cut back, 7 bases at V and 3 bases at J, with 17 bases in the middle. The CDR3 is 15 amino acids. CDR1 is SGHAT and CDR2 is FQDESV in the germline V gene (reference sequence). CDR3 region: CASNPLGGITDTQYF. The CDR3 coding sequence is TGTGCCAGCAACCCGCTGGGGGGAATAACAGATACGCAGTATTTT.

CDR3 nucleotides: TGTGCCAGCAGTAGGGCAGGGCGAGGAAATTCACCCCTCCACTTT. Its protein product is CASSRAGRGNSPLHF. The chain uses TRBV25-1 and TRBJ1-6; perhaps TRBD1 as D (5 bases). This CDR3 has 15 residues. Trimming took off 5 bases at V and 7 bases at J, with 15 bases between the two ends. Germline assignment: CDR1 MGHDK and CDR2 SYGVNS. Complete variable domain (other parts from reference TRBV25-1 and TRBJ1-6): EADIYQTPRYLVIGTGKKITLECSQTMGHDKMYWYQQDPGMELHLIHYSYGVNSTEKGDLSSESTVSRIRTEHFPLTLESARPSHTSQYLCASSRAGRGNSPLHFGNGTRLTVT.

CDR3: CASSVGAGPISYNEQFF. Here the CDR3 DNA reads TGTGCCAGCAGCGTCGGAGCGGGACCTATTTCTTACAATGAGCAGTTCTTC. The V call is TRBV9, the J call TRBJ2-1; 7 nucleotides line up with TRBD2. The CDR3 is 17 amino acids. The germline gives CDR1 SGDLS, CDR2 YYNGEE. V lost 2 bases to trimming and J lost 4 bases; unmatched junction nucleotides: 12.

The rearrangement uses TRBV12-3 or TRBV12-4 and TRBJ2-4, with D unresolved. V was pared by 3 bases and J by 3 bases, with 3 bases between. The CDR3 contains 12 residues. The CDR3 DNA reads TGTGCCAGCAGTTTCTACAAAAACATTCAGTACTTC. Translating gives CASSFYKNIQYF.

This clone was picked up a small number of times. The rearrangement joins TRBV29-1 to TRBJ2-1, with D possibly being TRBD1 (6 bases). V lost 1 base and J 15 bases, leaving 10 bases between the germline ends. This CDR3 comprises 10 residues. CDR1 and CDR2 from the germline V gene are SQVTM and ANQGSEA. As DNA, the CDR3 is TGCAGCGTTGAAGGGCAGGGGTGGTTCTTC. Residues: CSVEGQGWFF.

This chain connects TRBV15 to TRBJ1-1, with D maybe TRBD1 (6 bases). The CDR3 is made up of 14 amino acids. V was clipped by 0 bases and J by 4 bases, with 9 bases between them. CDR1 is LNHNV, CDR2 YYDKDF, per germline (reference sequence). CDR3 protein: CATSRDYRATEAFF. CDR3 in DNA: TGTGCCACCAGCAGAGATTACAGGGCCACTGAAGCTTTCTTT. Filled out from reference TRBV15 and TRBJ1-1, the complete variable domain reads DAMVIQNPRYQVTQFGKPVTLSCSQTLNHNVMYWYQQKSSQAPKLLFHYYDKDFNNEADTPDNFQSRRPNTSFCFLDIRSPGLGDTAMYLCATSRDYRATEAFFGQGTRLTVV.

The rearrangement uses TRBV24-1 and TRBJ1-5; 7 nucleotides align to TRBD1. V was pared by 1 base and J by 0 bases, with 14 bases of the junction left unmatched. The germline gives CDR1 KGHDR, CDR2 SFDVKD. CDR3 length: 20 amino acids. The CDR3 region has the DNA TGTGCCACCAGTGATTTAGCCTTATCGGGGGACAGATATAGCAATCAGCCCCAGCATTTT. Translated, it gives CATSDLALSGDRYSNQPQHF.

In its sample, this clone was seen once. J is TRBJ2-1 and V is TRBV11-3; 7 bases are shared with TRBD2. Germline trimming cut 5 bases from V and 10 bases from J; bases unmatched to any gene: 17. The germline V gene has CDR1 SGHNT and CDR2 YENEEA. There are 16 residues in the CDR3. The CDR3 protein is CASSPNTGGGIVEQFF. The CDR3 region has the DNA TGTGCCAGCAGCCCCAACACGGGAGGAGGAATTGTGGAGCAGTTCTTC.

The chain has TRBV11-2 and TRBJ2-7, with D possibly being TRBD1 (5 bases). The CDR3 is 13 amino acids. Trimming took 4 bases from V and 2 from J, leaving 9 bases between them. Germline V gene sequence: CDR1 SGHAT, CDR2 FQNNGV. The CDR3 DNA follows: TGTGCCAGCAGCTGGGGCGGTCCCTACGAGCAGTACTTC. Translation gives CASSWGGPYEQYF.

The genes are TRBV3-1 (or the pseudogene TRBV3-2) and TRBJ1-2, with D maybe TRBD1 (5 bases). Germline CDR1 and CDR2: LGHDT and YNNKEL (reference sequence). CDR3 size: 14 residues. V shed 4 bases and J shed 7 bases, with 16 bases lying between them. In DNA, the CDR3 is TGTGCCAGCAGCCCGGTCGTGGCGGGGGGTGGCTACACCTTC. Translated, it gives CASSPVVAGGGYTF.